A single sample is the source of the 3 T cell receptor beta chains below, sequenced in a study of T cells in Graves' hyperthyroidism and ophthalmopathy. Researchers took RNA transcripts and amplified the TCR beta CDR3 regions from them. The TCR CDR3 was amplified in a first-round RT-PCR using the HTBI primer set. In TCRdb, the multiplex PCR reads were re-called with MiXCR into one record per CDR3 protein. The sample carries about 720,000 distinct CDR3 sequences, around a sixth recorded once. Material for sequencing was blood. The source is a woman between 45 and 60 years old with Graves' hyperthyroidism that later progressed to Graves' ophthalmopathy.

This clonotype has a handful of counts. This rearrangement joins TRBV14 to TRBJ1-1, with D possibly matching TRBD1 (6 bases). CDR3 length: 15 residues. V lost 5 bases and J lost 4, with 17 bases in between. Germline V CDR1 and CDR2: SGHDN, FVKESK. CDR3 in DNA: TGTGCCAGCAGCTACTCCTTTGGCAGGGGCACTGAAGCTTTCTTT. This gives the protein CASSYSFGRGTEAFF.

The chain recombines TRBV20-1 with TRBJ2-7, with D tentatively TRBD1 (6 bases). V was cut by 6 bases and J by 0 bases, with 9 bases left in between. The CDR3 covers 12 residues. Germline CDR1 is DFQATT and CDR2 is SNEGSKA (reference sequence). The CDR3 DNA is TGCAGTGCCCTGGACAGCTCCTACGAGCAGTACTTC. Its protein product is CSALDSSYEQYF.

This clonotype was counted once. J is TRBJ1-1 and V is TRBV19, with 10 bases that match TRBD1. V dropped 2 bases and J dropped 3; count of bases not matched to a gene: 3. The CDR3 extends over 15 amino acids. Germline CDR1 LNHDA, CDR2 SQIVND (reference sequence). CDR3 loop: CASSIFGTGDTEAFF. DNA for the CDR3: TGTGCCAGTAGTATATTCGGGACAGGGGACACTGAAGCTTTCTTT.